The entry that follows covers one T cell receptor beta chain sequence. The method was immunoSEQ multiplex PCR; TCRdb's version includes in-frame clones alone and lacks a portion of them. The sample consists of about 46,000 clones, more than 80% of them appearing once. The CDR3 runs 14 residues. The V gene lost 4 bases and the J gene lost 8 bases, with 15 bases spanning the gap. Germline lookup yields CDR1 MDHEN and CDR2 SYDVKM. This sample was taken from a study of blood T cell repertoires in COVID-19. The wider study: Sites across the United States, Italy and Spain contributed samples from acute and convalescent COVID-19. T cells, B-cell-depleted T cells, or PBMCs supplied cDNA or gDNA.

The chain recombines TRBV28 with TRBJ1-5; tentatively, D is TRBD1 (6 bases). The source is a man between 60 and 75 years old with acute or convalescent COVID-19. The sequencing input was peripheral blood. Written as DNA, the CDR3 is TGTGCCAGCAGTTCTAGGGGGGGGGAAGAGCCCCAGCATTTT. It codes for CASSSRGGEEPQHF.